The rows below give T cell receptor beta chains drawn from one sample of a study of T cell responses to AZD1222 COVID-19 vaccine. Here immunoSEQ multiplex PCR was the method, and the copy in TCRdb shows in-frame clones only, minus some. The data show about 140,000 clones, 80% to 95% seen once. The specimen was peripheral blood, collected 28 days after the second AZD1222 dose. The receptors were gathered from an adult who received the AZD1222 COVID-19 vaccine. The CDR3 runs from the conserved cysteine through the conserved F or W. A D gene is named only where the DNA matches it firmly. The size of a clone is reported for some rows only, either as once, few or many, or as a class for expanded clones.

J | size | D | V | CDR3 | DNA
TRBJ2-1 | . | . | TRBV19 | CASSISRTLGEQFF | TGTGCCAGTAGTATAAGTAGAACTCTTGGTGAGCAGTTCTTC
TRBJ1-5 | . | . | TRBV21-1 | CASSPGRAYSNQPQHF | TGTGCCAGCAGCCCCGGCAGGGCCTATAGCAATCAGCCCCAGCATTTT
TRBJ2-1 | . | TRBD2 | TRBV5-1 | CASSLEGLAGYNEQFF | TGCGCCAGCAGCCTAGAAGGACTAGCGGGGTACAATGAGCAGTTCTTC
TRBJ2-7 | . | . | TRBV25-1 | CASRGLSAGHEQYF | TGTGCCAGCAGGGGGCTTAGCGCCGGCCACGAGCAGTACTTC
TRBJ1-6 | . | . | TRBV13 | CASSSDGYNSPLHF | TGTGCCAGCAGCTCAGACGGCTATAATTCACCCCTCCACTTT
TRBJ2-3 | . | . | TRBV28 | CASSRTRGRTDTQYF | TGTGCCAGCAGTAGAACCCGGGGGCGCACAGATACGCAGTATTTT
TRBJ2-7 | . | . | TRBV18 | CASSPLAGGDEQYF | TGTGCCAGCTCACCACTTGCTGGGGGCGACGAGCAGTACTTC
TRBJ1-5 | . | . | TRBV28 | CASSTIRAGGNQPQHF | TGTGCCAGCAGCACTATCCGGGCGGGGGGCAATCAGCCCCAGCATTTT
TRBJ1-1 | . | . | TRBV28 | CASSLGGVRRTEAFF | TGTGCCAGCAGTTTAGGGGGGGTCCGTAGGACTGAAGCTTTCTTT
TRBJ2-2 | . | . | TRBV19 | CASSMSAGEGTGELFF | TGTGCCAGTAGTATGAGCGCTGGGGAAGGCACCGGGGAGCTGTTTTTT
TRBJ1-2 | . | . | TRBV6-6 | CASSGRANYGYTF | TGTGCCAGCAGTGGCCGGGCAAACTATGGCTACACCTTC
TRBJ1-1 | . | TRBD1 | TRBV28 | CASSLQGANTEAFF | TGTGCCAGCAGTCTTCAGGGGGCCAACACTGAAGCTTTCTTT
TRBJ1-1 | . | TRBD1 | TRBV6-2/TRBV6-3 | CASSPPRQGNTEAFF | TGTGCCAGCAGTCCACCCCGACAGGGAAATACTGAAGCTTTCTTT
TRBJ2-1 | . | TRBD1 | TRBV28 | CASSLGTGVTYNEQFF | TGTGCCAGCAGTTTAGGGACAGGGGTAACATACAATGAGCAGTTCTTC
TRBJ1-1 | . | . | TRBV20-1 | CSAPMNTEAFF | TGCAGTGCCCCAATGAACACTGAAGCTTTCTTT
TRBJ2-1 | . | . | TRBV5-8 | CASTYPDTYNEQFF | TGTGCCAGCACCTACCCGGACACTTACAATGAGCAGTTCTTC
TRBJ1-4 | . | . | TRBV20-1 | CSVSLGGKLFF | TGCAGTGTAAGTCTGGGAGGAAAACTGTTTTTT
TRBJ1-3 | . | . | TRBV7-9 | CASSLLVGGNTIYF | TGTGCCAGCAGCTTACTAGTAGGTGGAAACACCATATATTTT
TRBJ1-1 | . | . | TRBV29-1 | CSVTRPEAFF | TGCAGCGTGACGCGTCCTGAAGCTTTCTTT
TRBJ1-1 | . | . | TRBV7-9 | CASSQRDIGVKAFF | TGTGCCAGCAGTCAGAGGGACATCGGCGTAAAAGCTTTCTTT
TRBJ2-5 | . | . | TRBV18 | CASSPAGYQETQYF | TGTGCCAGCTCACCCGCGGGGTACCAAGAGACCCAGTACTTC
TRBJ1-3 | few | . | TRBV5-1 | CASSLGSSGNTIYF | TGCGCCAGCAGCTTGGGCAGCTCTGGAAACACCATATATTTT
TRBJ1-5 | . | . | TRBV28 | CASSGADGTPQHF | TGTGCCAGCAGCGGAGCAGACGGTACGCCCCAGCATTTT
TRBJ1-4 | . | TRBD1 | TRBV10-3 | CAISDSFAATGGEKLFF | TGTGCCATCAGTGACTCTTTCGCAGCGACAGGGGGTGAAAAACTGTTTTTT
TRBJ1-2 | . | . | TRBV2 | CASWGGGEGYTF | TGTGCCAGCTGGGGAGGGGGAGAGGGCTACACCTTC
TRBJ2-7 | . | TRBD2 | TRBV10-1 | CASSERGTGRYEQYF | TGCGCCAGCAGTGAGCGGGGGACCGGGAGGTACGAGCAGTACTTC
TRBJ2-7 | . | TRBD1 | TRBV5-1 | CASENGDRESHEQYF | TGCGCCAGCGAGAACGGGGACAGGGAATCCCACGAGCAGTACTTC
TRBJ2-1 | . | TRBD1 | TRBV5-8 | CASSPTGRQQFF | TGTGCCAGCAGCCCGACAGGGCGTCAGCAGTTCTTC
TRBJ1-5 | . | . | TRBV5-1 | CASSLGDGSNQPQHF | TGCGCCAGCAGCTTGGGAGACGGTAGCAATCAGCCCCAGCATTTT
TRBJ2-5 | . | . | TRBV24-1 | CATSDPGRSGTTQYF | TGTGCCACCAGTGACCCCGGACGGAGTGGGACGACCCAGTACTTC
TRBJ2-2 | . | TRBD2 | TRBV4-2 | CASSSGSFAAGELFF | TGTGCCAGCTCTAGCGGGAGTTTTGCCGCCGGGGAGCTGTTTTTT
TRBJ1-2 | . | . | TRBV27 | CASSLRGAGYGYTF | TGTGCCAGCAGTTTAAGAGGGGCAGGATATGGCTACACCTTC
TRBJ2-7 | . | . | TRBV15 | CATSRNLGGLYEQYF | TGTGCCACCAGCAGAAACCTGGGCGGGCTCTACGAGCAGTACTTC
TRBJ2-3 | . | . | TRBV21-1 | CAIGTATDTQYF | TGTGCCATCGGGACAGCCACAGATACGCAGTATTTT
TRBJ1-1 | . | . | TRBV4-3 | CASSHRGGNTEAFF | TGCGCCAGCAGCCATCGGGGTGGGAACACTGAAGCTTTCTTT
TRBJ2-4 | . | . | TRBV3-1/TRBV3-2 | CASSQGHTDIQYF | TGTGCCAGCAGCCAGGGTCATACGGACATTCAGTACTTC
TRBJ1-1 | . | . | TRBV30 | CAWSVFTSGAEAFF | TGTGCCTGGAGTGTATTTACCTCTGGGGCTGAAGCTTTCTTT
TRBJ1-5 | . | . | TRBV7-2 | CASSLVVNSNQPQHF | TGTGCCAGCAGCTTAGTAGTTAATAGCAATCAGCCCCAGCATTTT
TRBJ1-6 | once | . | TRBV15 | CATSPPGGTSPLHF | TGTGCCACCAGCCCCCCCGGGGGAACTTCACCCCTCCACTTT
TRBJ2-2 | . | TRBD1 | TRBV7-3 | CASSNGQGAFGELFF | TGTGCCAGCAGTAACGGACAGGGGGCCTTCGGGGAGCTGTTTTTT
TRBJ1-1 | once | TRBD1 | TRBV9 | CASSLRTGGTEAFF | TGTGCCAGCAGCTTGCGGACAGGGGGCACTGAAGCTTTCTTT
TRBJ1-1 | . | . | TRBV19 | CASSIGVRGTLNTEAFF | TGTGCCAGTAGTATAGGAGTAAGGGGGACCCTGAACACTGAAGCTTTCTTT
TRBJ1-1 | once | . | TRBV5-5 | CASSWGLSAGAEAFF | TGTGCCAGCAGCTGGGGCTTATCGGCGGGGGCTGAAGCTTTCTTT
TRBJ1-1 | . | TRBD1 | TRBV19 | CASSVGQGMNTEAFF | TGTGCCAGTAGTGTGGGACAGGGTATGAACACTGAAGCTTTCTTT
TRBJ1-2 | . | . | TRBV7-3 | CASSLSKDSYGYTF | TGTGCCAGCAGCTTATCTAAGGACAGCTATGGCTACACCTTC
TRBJ1-4 | . | . | TRBV10-3 | CAISGQKIGSNEKLFF | TGTGCCATCAGTGGCCAGAAGATAGGCTCTAATGAAAAACTGTTTTTT
TRBJ1-2 | once | . | TRBV28 | CASTTGLSYGYTF | TGTGCCAGCACTACAGGGTTATCCTATGGCTACACCTTC
TRBJ1-1 | . | . | TRBV20-1 | CSGPGATEAFF | TGCAGTGGGCCCGGGGCTACTGAAGCTTTCTTT
TRBJ2-1 | . | . | TRBV6-6 | CASRGGYNEQFF | TGTGCCAGCAGGGGCGGGTACAATGAGCAGTTCTTC
TRBJ1-2 | . | . | TRBV23-1 | CASSPPRREGDRYGYTF | TGCGCCAGCAGTCCTCCCCGCCGGGAGGGAGATCGCTATGGCTACACCTTC
TRBJ1-4 | . | . | TRBV5-4 | CASSLGQQNEKLFF | TGTGCCAGCAGCCTCGGACAGCAGAATGAAAAACTGTTTTTT
TRBJ2-1 | . | TRBD1 | TRBV24-1 | CATSATTDRVKANEQFF | TGTGCCACCAGTGCCACAACGGACAGGGTCAAGGCCAATGAGCAGTTCTTC
TRBJ1-5 | . | . | TRBV2 | CASSDDQPQHF | TGTGCCAGCAGCGATGATCAGCCCCAGCATTTT